The present entry profiles one T cell receptor (beta chain) with its context. Trimming removed 6 bases at V and 3 bases at J, with 12 bases between. Germline loops: CDR1 SNHLY, CDR2 FYNNEI. This CDR3 has 14 residues. The sample is drawn from a study of blood T cell repertoires in COVID-19. TCRdb's copy holds only in-frame clones and misses some; the assay was immunoSEQ multiplex PCR. This table has 150,000 or so clones, roughly 88% appearing once. This clonotype originated in a man aged 55-75 years who had recovered from COVID-19. The sample consisted of peripheral blood. The chain employs TRBV2 and TRBJ1-3, with D unclear. CDR3 protein: CASSSGSGGNTIYF. The DNA for the CDR3 is TGTGCCAGCAGCTCCGGGTCCGGTGGAAACACCATATATTTT.